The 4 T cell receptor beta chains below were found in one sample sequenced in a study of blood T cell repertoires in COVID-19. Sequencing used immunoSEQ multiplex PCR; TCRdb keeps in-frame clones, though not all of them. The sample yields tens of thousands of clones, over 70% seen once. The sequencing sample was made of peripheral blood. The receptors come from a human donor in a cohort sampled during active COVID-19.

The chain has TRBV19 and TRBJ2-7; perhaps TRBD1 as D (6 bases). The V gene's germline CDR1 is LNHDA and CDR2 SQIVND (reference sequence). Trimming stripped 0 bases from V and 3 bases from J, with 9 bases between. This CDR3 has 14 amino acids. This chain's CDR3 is CASSIDEQGYEQYF. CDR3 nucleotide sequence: TGTGCCAGTAGTATAGATGAACAGGGCTACGAGCAGTACTTC.

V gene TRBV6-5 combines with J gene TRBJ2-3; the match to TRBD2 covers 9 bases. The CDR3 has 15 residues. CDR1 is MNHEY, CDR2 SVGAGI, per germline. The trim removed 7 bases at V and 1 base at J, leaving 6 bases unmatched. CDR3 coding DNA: TGTGCCAGCATCATTAGCGGGGGCCGCACAGATACGCAGTATTTT. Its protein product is CASIISGGRTDTQYF.

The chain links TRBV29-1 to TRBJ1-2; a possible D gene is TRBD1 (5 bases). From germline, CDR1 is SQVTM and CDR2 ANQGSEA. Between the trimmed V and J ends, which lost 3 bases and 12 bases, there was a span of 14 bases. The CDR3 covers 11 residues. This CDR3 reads CSVEAGTTNTF. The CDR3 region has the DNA TGCAGCGTTGAGGCCGGGACTACGAACACCTTC.

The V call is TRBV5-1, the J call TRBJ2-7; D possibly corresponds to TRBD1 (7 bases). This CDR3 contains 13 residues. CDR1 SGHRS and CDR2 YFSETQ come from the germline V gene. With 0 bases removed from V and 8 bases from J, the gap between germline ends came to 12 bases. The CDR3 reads CASSLEPGGKQYF. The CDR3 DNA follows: TGCGCCAGCAGCTTGGAGCCAGGGGGGAAGCAGTACTTC. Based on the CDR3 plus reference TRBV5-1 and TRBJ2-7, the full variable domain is KAGVTQTPRYLIKTRGQQVTLSCSPISGHRSVSWYQQTPGQGLQFLFEYFSETQRNKGNFPGRFSGRQFSNSRSEMNVSTLELGDSALYLCASSLEPGGKQYFGPGTRLTVT.